These 11 T cell receptor beta chains share one sample of origin, sequenced in a study of early T cells in non-severe SARS-CoV-2 infection. Each CDR3 protein gets one entry after TCRdb re-called the 5' RACE reads with MiXCR. The table has under 45,000 distinct CDR3 sequences, 5.4% seen once; the top ten hold 5.5% to 7%. The input for sequencing was whole blood, taken at baseline. These receptors were obtained from an adult who was a healthcare worker with PCR-confirmed SARS-CoV-2 infection or an uninfected control (not recorded which).

This clonotype has at least ten counts. The chain joins TRBV5-1 to TRBJ2-1; no firm D call. V dropped 0 bases and J dropped 2 bases, with 6 bases sitting between them. Germline V gene data show CDR1 as SGHRS and CDR2 as YFSETQ. The CDR3 is made up of 14 amino acids. CDR3 sequence: CASSLAPAYNEQFF. In nucleotides, the CDR3 is TGCGCCAGCAGCTTGGCGCCCGCCTACAATGAGCAGTTCTTC. The full variable domain, its missing parts supplied by reference TRBV5-1 and TRBJ2-1, is KAGVTQTPRYLIKTRGQQVTLSCSPISGHRSVSWYQQTPGQGLQFLFEYFSETQRNKGNFPGRFSGRQFSNSRSEMNVSTLELGDSALYLCASSLAPAYNEQFFGPGTRLTVL.

The V and J genes are TRBV20-1 and TRBJ2-7; D may be TRBD1 (6 bases). Germline assignment: CDR1 DFQATT and CDR2 SNEGSKA (reference sequence). The CDR3 length is 11 residues. The ends were cut back, 3 bases at V and 3 bases at J, with 6 bases in the middle. This CDR3 is CSARTGYEQYF. The DNA for the CDR3 is TGCAGTGCTAGGACAGGCTACGAGCAGTACTTC.

Ten or more counts support this clonotype. The chain couples TRBV25-1 to TRBJ1-2, with 7 bases aligning to TRBD1. The CDR3 totals 13 residues. Unmatched junction bases numbered 9, after V lost 6 bases and J lost 8 bases. Germline CDR1 reads MGHDK; CDR2 reads SYGVNS. CDR3 amino acids: CASRGTAHVGYTF. The CDR3 DNA reads TGTGCCAGCAGAGGGACAGCCCATGTGGGCTACACCTTC.

The CDR3 loop reads CASSQKSLAGWADTQYF. DNA for the CDR3: TGCGCCAGCAGCCAAAAGTCTCTAGCGGGATGGGCAGATACGCAGTATTTT. The chain is built from TRBV4-3 and TRBJ2-3, with 9 bases that match TRBD2. This CDR3 is 17 amino acids long. The V and J ends lost 2 bases and 4 bases, in that order; junction bases with no gene match: 10. CDR1 and CDR2 from the germline V gene are LGHNA and YSLEER.

This rearrangement joins TRBV11-2 to TRBJ2-7; D gene ambiguous. Germline V CDR1 and CDR2: SGHAT, FQNNGV. The CDR3 runs 14 residues. V was cut by 5 bases and J by 3 bases, with 14 bases left in between. The chain's CDR3 is CASSPRIGGYEQYV. In nucleotides, the CDR3 is TGTGCCAGCAGCCCCCGGATAGGCGGCTACGAGCAGTACGTC.

The chain is built from TRBV5-4 and TRBJ2-3, with 8 bases that match TRBD2. Germline V lookup: CDR1 SGHNT, CDR2 YYREEE (reference sequence). J was trimmed by 10 bases and V by 3 bases; bases with no gene match: 13. The CDR3 covers 15 residues. The chain's CDR3 is CASSWGESGRQAQYF. CDR3 nucleotide sequence: TGTGCCAGCAGCTGGGGTGAAAGCGGGAGACAGGCGCAGTATTTT.

By share, this clonotype ranks as medium-sized. J is TRBJ1-2 and V is TRBV2, with unresolved D. Deletions cut 8 bases from V and 2 bases from J, with 9 bases between. The CDR3 loop spans 12 amino acids. Germline V gene data show CDR1 as SNHLY and CDR2 as FYNNEI. The CDR3 coding sequence is TGTGCCAGCGGACTGGAGAACTATGGCTACACCTTC. The encoded protein is CASGLENYGYTF.

This clonotype was recorded a few times. The CDR3 reads CATSDPLAGANYGYTF. CDR3 DNA sequence: TGTGCCACCAGTGACCCCCTTGCGGGGGCCAACTATGGCTACACCTTC. The rearrangement links TRBV24-1 to TRBJ1-2; D possibly corresponds to TRBD1 (6 bases). CDR1 is KGHDR, CDR2 SFDVKD, per germline. Trimming took off 4 bases at V and 2 bases at J, with 16 bases between the two ends. This CDR3 contains 16 residues.

J is TRBJ1-2 and V is TRBV25-1; weak D call: TRBD1 (5 bases). Germline CDR1 is MGHDK and CDR2 is SYGVNS. CDR3 length: 13 residues. V lost 6 bases and J lost 6, with 14 bases in between. The CDR3 DNA follows: TGTGCCAGCAGAGACCGGGACGGCCATGGCTACACCTTC. Amino acids: CASRDRDGHGYTF.

In this sample, this clonotype turned up many times. The DNA is left out, because the CDR3 cannot be placed on it with certainty; the CDR3 is given as TCRdb lists it. The gene calls are TRBV7-7 and TRBJ2-7; TRBD1 reflects the table's D call only, with no check against the DNA. Germline CDR1 reads SSHAT; CDR2 reads FNYEAQ (reference sequence). The CDR3 numbers 13 amino acids, ends counted. The chain's CDR3 is CASSFGAGYEQYV.

The gene calls are TRBV25-1 and TRBJ2-1; D unclear. V was shortened by 2 bases and J by 5 bases, with 7 bases between the two germline ends. CDR3 length: 13 residues. Germline-derived CDR1 and CDR2 are MGHDK and SYGVNS. Here the CDR3 reads CASSEVTDNEQFF. Here the CDR3 DNA reads TGTGCCAGCAGTGAAGTCACCGACAATGAGCAGTTCTTC.